These 18 T cell receptor beta chains originate from one sample sequenced in a study of patients and donors after allogeneic stem cell transplantation. A single record per CDR3 protein comes from TCRdb applying MiXCR to the RT-PCR reads. This sample has about 160,000 distinct CDR3 sequences; about a third occur once, and the top ten carry 50%. The sample taken for sequencing was blood, either unsorted or a sorted T cell fraction (not recorded which). The receptors stem from a human donor who was either an allogeneic HSCT recipient or a stem cell or donor lymphocyte infusion donor (not recorded which). It is not recorded whose cells these are; they may come from a transplant donor.

This chain connects TRBV9 to TRBJ2-3; 9 bases are a match to TRBD2. Germline V gives CDR1 SGDLS, CDR2 YYNGEE. Trimming cost V 2 bases and J 1 base; bases outside gene matches: 2. This CDR3 spans 15 amino acids. CDR3 nucleotides: TGTGCCAGCAGCGTTAGGACTAGCGGCACAGATACGCAGTATTTT. It yields the protein CASSVRTSGTDTQYF.

J is TRBJ2-3 and V is TRBV7-2, with D unclear. V was shortened by 5 bases and J by 8 bases, with 17 bases between the two germline ends. Germline V gene sequence: CDR1 SGHTA, CDR2 FQGNSA. CDR3 length: 14 amino acids. The CDR3 is CASSASAMGGTQYF. The CDR3 DNA sequence: TGTGCCAGCAGCGCGAGTGCTATGGGCGGTACGCAGTATTTT.

This chain uses TRBV19 with TRBJ1-6; 7 bases align to TRBD1. The germline V gene has CDR1 LNHDA and CDR2 SQIVND (reference sequence). The CDR3 is 15 residues long. The ends lost 5 bases at V and 7 bases at J; junction bases unmatched: 8. The CDR3 spells CASSLDRDRNSPLHF. CDR3 in DNA: TGTGCCAGTAGTCTCGACAGGGATCGGAATTCACCCCTCCACTTT.

This chain links TRBV10-3 with TRBJ1-1; 8 bases map to TRBD1. V shed 0 bases and J 1 base; nucleotides not matched to a gene: 4. The CDR3 consists of 16 residues. The germline V gene encodes CDR1 ENHRY and CDR2 SYGVKD. The CDR3 nucleotides are TGTGCCATCAGTGAGTCGATAGGGACAGGGAACACTGAAGCTTTCTTT. Translated: CAISESIGTGNTEAFF.

This clonotype occurred a few times. The chain uses TRBV4-3 and TRBJ2-3, with D possibly matching TRBD1 (6 bases). The CDR3 extends over 17 amino acids. The ends were cut back, 0 bases at V and 0 bases at J, with 13 bases in the middle. Germline V gene lookup returns CDR1 LGHNA and CDR2 YSLEER. CDR3 protein: CASSQDGGVPSTDTQYF. The CDR3 DNA reads as TGCGCCAGCAGCCAAGATGGGGGCGTTCCTAGCACAGATACGCAGTATTTT.

The chain uses TRBV12-3 or TRBV12-4 and TRBJ1-2; D gene unclear. This CDR3 is 15 amino acids long. Trimming stripped 5 bases from V and 6 bases from J, with 19 bases between. The CDR3 protein is CASSPPRVARNGYTF. CDR3 bases: TGTGCCAGCAGTCCGCCCCGGGTCGCAAGAAATGGCTACACCTTC.

This clonotype was seen a few times. The V gene is TRBV7-3, the J gene TRBJ1-1; no firm D call. V was shortened by 2 bases and J by 4 bases, with 8 bases between the two germline ends. The germline CDR1 and CDR2 sequences are SGHTA and FQGTGA. The CDR3 length is 13 residues. The CDR3 DNA sequence: TGTGCCAGCAGCTTACAATGGGGCACTGAAGCTTTCTTT. It encodes CASSLQWGTEAFF.

This clonotype has a handful of counts. The chain has TRBV5-5 and TRBJ2-7; D is uncertain. The length of the CDR3 is 13 residues. V lost 0 bases and J lost 1, with 5 bases in between. Germline-derived CDR1 and CDR2 are SGHKS and YYEKEE (reference sequence). The CDR3 region has the DNA TGTGCCAGCAGCTTGGTGTCGTCCTACGAGCAGTACGTC. Protein sequence: CASSLVSSYEQYV.

This clonotype showed up just a few times. The DNA of the CDR3 is TGTGCCAGCAGTCAAAGGACAGGGTACACCGGGGAGCTGTTTTTT. Its translation is CASSQRTGYTGELFF. This sequence joins TRBV12-3 or TRBV12-4 and TRBJ2-2; 8 bases map to TRBD1. The CDR3 covers 15 residues. V was clipped by 5 bases and J by 3 bases; unmatched bases: 5.

The rearrangement links TRBV12-3 or TRBV12-4 to TRBJ1-4, with 7 bases aligning to TRBD1. The CDR3 consists of 13 residues. The CDR3 DNA sequence: TGTGCTACCCGGTTACAGGGGAATGAAAAACTGTTTTTT. Translated, it gives CATRLQGNEKLFF.

This sequence joins TRBV12-3 or TRBV12-4 and TRBJ1-5; D perhaps matches TRBD1 (6 bases). The length of the CDR3 is 16 residues. V lost 6 bases to trimming and J lost 4 bases, with 19 bases between them. CDR3 nucleotides: TGTGCCAGCAGCCTTCCGACGGAGGGGGATAATCAGCCCCAGCATTTT. It translates to CASSLPTEGDNQPQHF.

This clonotype was counted at least ten times. J is TRBJ1-4 and V is TRBV5-1; 7 bases match TRBD1. The CDR3 covers 13 residues. In germline, CDR1 is SGHRS, CDR2 YFSETQ. V gave up 4 bases and J gave up 6 bases; unmatched junction bases: 3. The CDR3 region has the DNA TGCGCCAGCAGCCTTGGGACAGATGAAAAACTGTTTTTT. It specifies CASSLGTDEKLFF.

V gene TRBV6-6 combines with J gene TRBJ2-2; D gene unclear. CDR3 size: 12 residues. Trimming cost V 0 bases and J 7 bases, with 3 bases left between them. Germline CDR1 reads MNHNY; CDR2 reads SVGAGI (reference sequence). CDR3 sequence reads: CASSYSIGELFF. DNA for the CDR3: TGTGCCAGCAGTTACTCGATCGGGGAGCTGTTTTTT.

The rearrangement joins TRBV28 to TRBJ2-1, with TRBD2 matching over 8 bases. The germline CDR1 and CDR2 sequences are MDHEN and SYDVKM. Unmatched junction bases numbered 5, after V lost 6 bases and J lost 7 bases. There are 13 residues in the CDR3. CDR3 nucleotides: TGTGCCAGCAGGGTAGCGGGGAATAATGAGCAGTTCTTC. It translates to CASRVAGNNEQFF.

This clonotype was picked up a small number of times. CDR3 loop: CASSVEVAGEETQYF. For the CDR3, the DNA is TGTGCCAGCAGCGTAGAGGTAGCGGGGGAAGAGACCCAGTACTTC. The V and J genes are TRBV9 and TRBJ2-5, with TRBD2 matching over 9 bases. The trim removed 0 bases at V and 3 bases at J, leaving 3 bases unmatched. CDR1 SGDLS and CDR2 YYNGEE come from the germline V gene. The CDR3 spans 15 residues.

This chain joins TRBV20-1 and TRBJ1-4; D uncertain. Between the trimmed V and J ends, which lost 1 base and 9 bases, there was a span of 24 bases. The CDR3 spans 17 residues. Germline V gene sequence: CDR1 DFQATT, CDR2 SNEGSKA (reference sequence). Written as DNA, the CDR3 is TGCAGTGCTAGAGCGGACGACTTGACGGGGTTCGCGAAAAAACTGTTTTTT. Its translation: CSARADDLTGFAKKLFF.

The chain couples TRBV9 to TRBJ2-1; no clear D gene. The ends were cut back, 3 bases at V and 5 bases at J, with 3 bases in the middle. The CDR3 is 11 residues long. CDR1 SGDLS and CDR2 YYNGEE come from the germline V gene. CDR3 DNA sequence: TGTGCCAGCAGCGCCAACAATGAGCAGTTCTTC. It yields the protein CASSANNEQFF.

J is TRBJ2-7 and V is TRBV21-1; the table's D call of TRBD1 was not tested on the DNA. TRBV21-1 is a recognized pseudogene. This CDR3 spans 16 amino acids. The CDR3 nucleotides are TGTGCCAGCAGCAAGAGATGGAGGGGGTCCCCCTACGAGCAGTACTTC. It specifies CASSKRWRGSPYEQYF.